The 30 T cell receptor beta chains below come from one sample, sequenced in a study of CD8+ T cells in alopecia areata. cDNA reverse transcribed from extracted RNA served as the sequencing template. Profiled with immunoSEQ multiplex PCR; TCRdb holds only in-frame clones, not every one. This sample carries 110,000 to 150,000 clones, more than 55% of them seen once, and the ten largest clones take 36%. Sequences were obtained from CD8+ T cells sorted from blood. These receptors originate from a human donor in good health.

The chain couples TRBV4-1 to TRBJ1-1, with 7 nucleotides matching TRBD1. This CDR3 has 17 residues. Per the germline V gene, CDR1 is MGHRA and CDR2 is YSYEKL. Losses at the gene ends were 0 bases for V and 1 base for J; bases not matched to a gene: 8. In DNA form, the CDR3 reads TGCGCCAGCAGCCAAGAAAGGGGGCTGGGCTCGAACACTGAAGCTTTCTTT. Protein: CASSQERGLGSNTEAFF.

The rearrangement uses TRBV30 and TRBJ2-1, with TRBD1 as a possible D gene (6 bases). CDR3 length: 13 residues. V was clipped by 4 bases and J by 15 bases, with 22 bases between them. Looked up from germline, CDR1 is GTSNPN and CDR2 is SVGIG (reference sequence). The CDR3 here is CAWTGEFPGAGFF. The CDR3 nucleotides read TGTGCCTGGACCGGAGAATTTCCAGGGGCAGGGTTCTTC.

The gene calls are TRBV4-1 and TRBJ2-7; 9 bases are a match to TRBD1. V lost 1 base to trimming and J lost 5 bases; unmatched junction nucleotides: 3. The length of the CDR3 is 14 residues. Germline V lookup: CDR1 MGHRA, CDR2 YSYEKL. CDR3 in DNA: TGCGCCAGCAGCCAAGCGACAGGGGGAAACGAGCAGTACTTC. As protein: CASSQATGGNEQYF.

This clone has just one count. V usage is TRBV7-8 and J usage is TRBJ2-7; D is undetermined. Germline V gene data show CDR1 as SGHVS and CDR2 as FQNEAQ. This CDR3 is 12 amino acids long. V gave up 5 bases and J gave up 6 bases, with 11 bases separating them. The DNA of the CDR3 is TGTGCCAGCAGCGCAGGTAGTACCGAGCAGTACTTC. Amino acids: CASSAGSTEQYF.

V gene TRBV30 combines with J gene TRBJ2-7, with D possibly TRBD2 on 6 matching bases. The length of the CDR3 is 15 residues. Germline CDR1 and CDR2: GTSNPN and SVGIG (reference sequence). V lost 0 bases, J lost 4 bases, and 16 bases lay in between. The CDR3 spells CAWSVSVAVRYEQYF. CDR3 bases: TGTGCCTGGAGTGTGTCGGTAGCGGTCCGATACGAGCAGTACTTC. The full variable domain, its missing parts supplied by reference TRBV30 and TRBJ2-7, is SQTIHQWPATLVQPVGSPLSLECTVEGTSNPNLYWYRQAAGRGLQLLFYSVGIGQISSEVPQNLSASRPQDRQFILSSKKLLLSDSGFYLCAWSVSVAVRYEQYFGPGTRLTVT.

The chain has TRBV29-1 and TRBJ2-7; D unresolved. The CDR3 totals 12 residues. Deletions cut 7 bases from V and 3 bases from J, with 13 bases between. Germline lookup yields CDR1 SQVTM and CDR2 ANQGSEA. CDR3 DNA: TGCAGCGCTCTACATGGGATCTACGAGCAGTACTTC. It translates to CSALHGIYEQYF.

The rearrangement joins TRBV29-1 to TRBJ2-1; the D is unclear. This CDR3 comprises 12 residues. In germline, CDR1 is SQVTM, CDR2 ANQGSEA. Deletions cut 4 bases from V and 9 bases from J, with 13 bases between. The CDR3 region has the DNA TGCAGCGTTGTTCTGGGCTCTGGTGAGCAGTTCTTC. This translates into CSVVLGSGEQFF.

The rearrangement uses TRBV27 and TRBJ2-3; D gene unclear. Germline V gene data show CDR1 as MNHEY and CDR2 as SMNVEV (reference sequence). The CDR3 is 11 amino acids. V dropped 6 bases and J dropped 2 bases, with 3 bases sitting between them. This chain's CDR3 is CASRLTDTQYF. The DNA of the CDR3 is TGTGCCAGCAGGCTCACAGATACGCAGTATTTT.

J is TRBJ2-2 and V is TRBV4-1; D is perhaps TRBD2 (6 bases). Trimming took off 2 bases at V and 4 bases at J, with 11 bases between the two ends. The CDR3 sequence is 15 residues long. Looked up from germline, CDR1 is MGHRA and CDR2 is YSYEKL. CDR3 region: CASSQTGVGTGELFF. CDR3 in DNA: TGCGCCAGCAGCCAAACGGGGGTGGGCACCGGGGAGCTGTTTTTT.

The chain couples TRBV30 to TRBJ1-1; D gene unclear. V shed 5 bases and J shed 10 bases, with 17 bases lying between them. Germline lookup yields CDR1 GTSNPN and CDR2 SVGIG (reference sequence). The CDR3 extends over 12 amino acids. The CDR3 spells CAWFLGSRTAFF. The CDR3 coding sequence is TGTGCCTGGTTTCTAGGGAGCAGGACAGCTTTCTTT.

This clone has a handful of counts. This CDR3 reads CSVGSASGVNSYEQYF. In nucleotides, the CDR3 is TGCAGCGTTGGGTCGGCTAGCGGGGTAAACTCCTACGAGCAGTACTTC. J is TRBJ2-7 and V is TRBV29-1, with TRBD2 matching 9 bases. The trim removed 4 bases at V and 0 bases at J, leaving 10 bases unmatched. The CDR3 has 16 residues. The germline V gene has CDR1 SQVTM and CDR2 ANQGSEA.

CDR3 amino acids: CATSPSPTEETQYF. Written as DNA, the CDR3 is TGTGCCACCAGCCCCAGTCCCACCGAAGAGACCCAGTACTTC. The chain is built from TRBV15 and TRBJ2-5; D remains unclear. The germline V and J ends were trimmed by 5 bases and 3 bases, with 13 bases remaining between them. CDR3 length equals 14 residues. In germline, CDR1 is LNHNV, CDR2 YYDKDF (reference sequence). Complete variable domain (other parts from reference TRBV15 and TRBJ2-5): DAMVIQNPRYQVTQFGKPVTLSCSQTLNHNVMYWYQQKSSQAPKLLFHYYDKDFNNEADTPDNFQSRRPNTSFCFLDIRSPGLGDTAMYLCATSPSPTEETQYFGPGTRLLVL.

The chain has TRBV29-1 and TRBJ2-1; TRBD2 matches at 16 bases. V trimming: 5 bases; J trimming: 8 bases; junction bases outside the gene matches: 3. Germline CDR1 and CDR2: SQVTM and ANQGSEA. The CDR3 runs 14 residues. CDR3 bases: TGCAGCGTTAAAGGGACTAGCGGGAGGGATGAGCAGTTCTTC. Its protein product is CSVKGTSGRDEQFF.

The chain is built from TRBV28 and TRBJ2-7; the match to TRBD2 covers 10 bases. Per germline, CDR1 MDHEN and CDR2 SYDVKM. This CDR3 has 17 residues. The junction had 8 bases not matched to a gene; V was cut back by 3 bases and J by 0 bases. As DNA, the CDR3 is TGTGCCAGCAGTTTTGGGCTAGCGGGAGCTCACTCCTACGAGCAGTACTTC. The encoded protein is CASSFGLAGAHSYEQYF.

The CDR3 sequence: CATSSGGPGELFF. DNA of the CDR3: TGTGCCACCAGCAGCGGGGGCCCCGGGGAGCTGTTTTTT. The chain links TRBV15 to TRBJ2-2; D may be TRBD1 or TRBD2 (6 bases each). CDR3 length: 13 residues. The V gene lost 3 bases and the J gene lost 6 bases, with 8 bases spanning the gap. Germline-derived CDR1 and CDR2 are LNHNV and YYDKDF (reference sequence). The full variable domain, rest sourced from reference TRBV15 and TRBJ2-2, is DAMVIQNPRYQVTQFGKPVTLSCSQTLNHNVMYWYQQKSSQAPKLLFHYYDKDFNNEADTPDNFQSRRPNTSFCFLDIRSPGLGDTAMYLCATSSGGPGELFFGEGSRLTVL.

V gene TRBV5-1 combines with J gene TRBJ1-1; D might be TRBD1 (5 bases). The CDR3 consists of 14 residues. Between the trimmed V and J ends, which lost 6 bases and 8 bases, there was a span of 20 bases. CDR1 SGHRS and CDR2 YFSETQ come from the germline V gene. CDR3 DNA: TGCGCCAGCACTGATGGCGAGCGGGGGACGGAAGCTTTCTTT. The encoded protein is CASTDGERGTEAFF.

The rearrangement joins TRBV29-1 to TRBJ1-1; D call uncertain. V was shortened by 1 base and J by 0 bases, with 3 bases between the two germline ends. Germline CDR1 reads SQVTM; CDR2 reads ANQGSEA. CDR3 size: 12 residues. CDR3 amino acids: CSVEGVNTEAFF. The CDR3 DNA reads TGCAGCGTTGAAGGCGTGAACACTGAAGCTTTCTTT.

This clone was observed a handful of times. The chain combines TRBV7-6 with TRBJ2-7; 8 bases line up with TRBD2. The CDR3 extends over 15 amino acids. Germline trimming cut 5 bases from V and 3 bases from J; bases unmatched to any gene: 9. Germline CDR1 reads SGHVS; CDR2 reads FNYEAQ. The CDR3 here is CASSASPGTSYEQYF. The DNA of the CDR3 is TGTGCCAGCAGCGCGAGTCCCGGGACTAGCTACGAGCAGTACTTC.

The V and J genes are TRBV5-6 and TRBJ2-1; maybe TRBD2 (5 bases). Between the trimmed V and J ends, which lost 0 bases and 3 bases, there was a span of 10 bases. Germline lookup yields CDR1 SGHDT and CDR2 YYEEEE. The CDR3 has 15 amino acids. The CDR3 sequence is CASSLGRALYNEQFF. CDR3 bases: TGTGCCAGCAGCTTGGGGCGGGCACTCTACAATGAGCAGTTCTTC.

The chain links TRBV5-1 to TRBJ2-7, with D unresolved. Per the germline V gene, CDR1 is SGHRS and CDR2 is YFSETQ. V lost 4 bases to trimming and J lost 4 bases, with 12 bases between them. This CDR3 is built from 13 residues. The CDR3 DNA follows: TGCGCCAGCAGCCCCGCCAGGTATTACGAGCAGTACTTC. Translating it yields CASSPARYYEQYF.

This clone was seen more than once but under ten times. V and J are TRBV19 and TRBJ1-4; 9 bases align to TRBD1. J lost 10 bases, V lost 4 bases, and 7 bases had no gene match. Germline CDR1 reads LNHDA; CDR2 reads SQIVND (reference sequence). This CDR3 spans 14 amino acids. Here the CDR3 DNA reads TGTGCCAGTAGTACCGGGACAGGGTTTATAAAACTGTTTTTT. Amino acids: CASSTGTGFIKLFF. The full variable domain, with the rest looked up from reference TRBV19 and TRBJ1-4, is DGGITQSPKYLFRKEGQNVTLSCEQNLNHDAMYWYRQDPGQGLRLIYYSQIVNDFQKGDIAEGYSVSREKKESFPLTVTSAQKNPTAFYLCASSTGTGFIKLFFGSGTQLSVL.

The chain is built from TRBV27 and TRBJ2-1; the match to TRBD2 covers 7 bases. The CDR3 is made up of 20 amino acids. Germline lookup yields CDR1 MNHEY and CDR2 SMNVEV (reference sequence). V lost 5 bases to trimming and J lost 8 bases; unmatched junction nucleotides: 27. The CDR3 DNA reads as TGTGCCAGCAGTACTAAAGCCCTAAGTCTAGCGGTTCTTAACGGGGATGAGCAGTTCTTC. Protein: CASSTKALSLAVLNGDEQFF.

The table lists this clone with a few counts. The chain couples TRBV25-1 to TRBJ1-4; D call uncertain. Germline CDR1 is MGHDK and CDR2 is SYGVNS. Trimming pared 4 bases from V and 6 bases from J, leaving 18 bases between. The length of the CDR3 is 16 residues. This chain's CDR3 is CASSGLTERVDEKLFF. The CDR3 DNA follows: TGTGCCAGCAGTGGACTAACGGAGAGGGTTGATGAAAAACTGTTTTTT. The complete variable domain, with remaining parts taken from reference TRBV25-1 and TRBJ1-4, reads EADIYQTPRYLVIGTGKKITLECSQTMGHDKMYWYQQDPGMELHLIHYSYGVNSTEKGDLSSESTVSRIRTEHFPLTLESARPSHTSQYLCASSGLTERVDEKLFFGSGTQLSVL.

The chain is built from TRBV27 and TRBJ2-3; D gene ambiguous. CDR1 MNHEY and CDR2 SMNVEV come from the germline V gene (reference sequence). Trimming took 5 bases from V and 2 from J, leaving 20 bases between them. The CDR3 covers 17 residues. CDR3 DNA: TGTGCCAGCAGTCCAAACCGGCCGGACGGCCCCACAGATACGCAGTATTTT. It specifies CASSPNRPDGPTDTQYF.

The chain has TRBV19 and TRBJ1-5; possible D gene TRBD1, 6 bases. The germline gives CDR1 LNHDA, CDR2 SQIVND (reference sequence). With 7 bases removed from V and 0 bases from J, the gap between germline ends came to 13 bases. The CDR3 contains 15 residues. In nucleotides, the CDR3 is TGTGCCAGTACGCAGGGGACTTATAGCAATCAGCCCCAGCATTTT. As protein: CASTQGTYSNQPQHF.

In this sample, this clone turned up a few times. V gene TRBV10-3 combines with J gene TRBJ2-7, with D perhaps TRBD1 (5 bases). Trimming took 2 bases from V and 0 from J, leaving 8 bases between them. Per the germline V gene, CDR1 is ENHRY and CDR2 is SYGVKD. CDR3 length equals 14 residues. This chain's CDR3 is CAISEAGNSYEQYF. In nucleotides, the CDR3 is TGTGCCATCAGTGAGGCAGGGAACTCCTACGAGCAGTACTTC.

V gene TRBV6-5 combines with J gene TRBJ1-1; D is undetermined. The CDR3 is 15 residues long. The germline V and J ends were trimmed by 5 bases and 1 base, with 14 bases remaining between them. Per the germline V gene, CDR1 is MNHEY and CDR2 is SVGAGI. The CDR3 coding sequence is TGTGCCAGCAGTCAATACTCGTATGGGAACACTGAAGCTTTCTTT. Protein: CASSQYSYGNTEAFF.

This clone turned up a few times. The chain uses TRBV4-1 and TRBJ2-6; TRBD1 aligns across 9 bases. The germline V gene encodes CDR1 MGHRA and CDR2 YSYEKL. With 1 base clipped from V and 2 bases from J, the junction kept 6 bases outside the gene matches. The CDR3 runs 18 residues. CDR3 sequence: CASSQGTTGGTGANVLTF. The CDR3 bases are TGCGCCAGCAGCCAAGGGACGACAGGGGGAACTGGGGCCAACGTCCTGACTTTC.

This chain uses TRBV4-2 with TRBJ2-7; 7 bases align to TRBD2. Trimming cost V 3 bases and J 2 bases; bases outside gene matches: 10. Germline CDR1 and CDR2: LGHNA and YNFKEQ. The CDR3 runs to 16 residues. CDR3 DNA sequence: TGTGCCAGCAGCCAGAGACCTCTAGCGGATACCTACGAGCAGTACTTC. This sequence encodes CASSQRPLADTYEQYF.

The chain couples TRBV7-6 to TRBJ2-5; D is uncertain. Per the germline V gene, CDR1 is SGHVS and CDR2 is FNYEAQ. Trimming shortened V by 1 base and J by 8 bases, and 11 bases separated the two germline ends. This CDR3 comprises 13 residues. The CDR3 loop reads CASSLDLLDTQYF. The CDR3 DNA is TGTGCCAGCAGCTTAGATCTGCTGGACACCCAGTACTTC.